This T cell receptor beta chain emerged from a study of radiation and T cells in renal cell carcinoma. Measured with immunoSEQ multiplex PCR; TCRdb has only the in-frame clones, and not every one. The table lists roughly 130,000 clones, approximately 80% of them singletons. Indicated time point: blood 2 weeks post-SBRT. Treatment meaning: 15 Gy SBRT to primary tumor, nephrectomy 4 weeks later. After SBRT, blood was collected at 2 and 4 weeks, plus baseline. Points on this clone: The antigen remains unidentified.

Findings and limits, study-wide: From baseline, blood top tumor clonotypes peaked at 2 weeks post-radiation.

The CDR3 consists of 14 residues. V lost 0 bases and J 7 bases, leaving 9 bases between the germline ends. Germline V lookup: CDR1 LGHNA, CDR2 YSLEER. V usage is TRBV4-3 and J usage is TRBJ1-4, with D maybe TRBD1 (5 bases). This sequence was found in a woman in her fifties or sixties with renal cell carcinoma. The sequencing here drew on blood, taken from a patient whose treatment included radiotherapy and nephrectomy. CDR3 region: CASSQESGTEKLFF. The CDR3 coding sequence is TGCGCCAGCAGCCAAGAGTCAGGGACTGAAAAACTGTTTTTT.